This TCR beta chain was recorded in a study of blood T cell repertoires in COVID-19. About the research overall: Spain, Italy and the United States supplied samples that represented acute and convalescent COVID-19. T cells, B-cell-depleted T cells, or PBMCs provided the cDNA or gDNA that served as material.

Concerning this clone itself: At the DNA level, this CDR3 is encoded by other sequences in the same sample as well.

Under the authors' procedure: Reference gene primer amplification in the assay estimated nucleated cell counts. Sequencing was performed with immunoSEQ multiplex PCR; in TCRdb, only in-frame clones are kept and a portion is missing. The D gene and trimming were derived from the DNA, and the V and J assignments and clone size from that table. The profile shows some 150,000 clones, 78% of them singletons. The CDR3 contains 15 residues. The trim removed 3 bases at V and 0 bases at J, leaving 2 bases unmatched. Looked up from germline, CDR1 is KGHSH and CDR2 is LQKENI. This TCR came from a woman of 80 years or more with acute or convalescent COVID-19. The chain is built from TRBV18 and TRBJ2-7; 10 positions match TRBD1. The source material was peripheral blood. This CDR3 reads CASSPGTGVSYEQYF. DNA of the CDR3: TGTGCCAGCTCACCCGGGACAGGGGTCTCCTACGAGCAGTACTTC. The entire variable domain, with the rest obtained from reference TRBV18 and TRBJ2-7, is as follows: NAGVMQNPRHLVRRRGQEARLRCSPMKGHSHVYWYRQLPEEGLKFMVYLQKENIIDESGMPKERFSAEFPKEGPSILRIQQVVRGDSAAYFCASSPGTGVSYEQYFGPGTRLTVT.